This TCR beta chain was captured by sequencing in a study of T cells in Graves' hyperthyroidism and ophthalmopathy. Clinical symptoms, serum thyroxine and TRAb, thyroid ultrasound and orbital computed tomography were used for the diagnoses. CDR3 size: 15 residues. V lost 1 base and J lost 5; bases outside the gene matches: 4. This clonotype was picked up many times. Researchers amplified the TCR beta CDR3 regions from RNA transcripts. A set of HTBI primers served as the primers for a first-round RT-PCR of the TCR CDR3. Using its own MiXCR run on the multiplex PCR reads, TCRdb lists one record per CDR3 protein. The data contain 300,000 to 400,000 distinct CDR3 sequences, approximately 15% of them singletons.

The receptor was derived from a woman in her twenties or thirties with Graves' hyperthyroidism. Sample: blood. The J gene is TRBJ1-5, the V gene TRBV12-3 or TRBV12-4, with TRBD1 matching 8 bases. CDR3 protein: CASSLGTGSHQPQHF. DNA of the CDR3: TGTGCCAGCAGTTTAGGGACAGGGTCTCATCAGCCCCAGCATTTT.